This TCR beta chain emerged from a study of Tregs in tolerant kidney transplant recipients. Study-level points and caveats: For some patients, primers changed over time, blocking nucleotide-level comparison.

Unstimulated regulatory T cells (CD4+CD25+CD127-), CD4+CD25- non-regulatory cells, CD4 and CD8 cells were FACS-sorted from thawed PBMCs. Note on this clone: Antigen specificity is unknown.

The protocol was immunoSEQ multiplex PCR, while the TCRdb copy is restricted to in-frame clones and leaves out a portion. This sample's table has some 31,000 clones. The sequence came from a human donor who received a combined kidney and bone marrow transplant. This specimen was CD8+ T cells from blood, taken before the transplant.

This CDR3 reads CASSEAQGGPFSGANVLTF. The CDR3 bases that were read are TGTGCCAGCAGTGAAGCGCAAGGGGGCCCTTTCTCTGGGGCCAACGTC. This rearrangement joins TRBV2 to TRBJ2-6; the match to TRBD1 covers 7 bases. The read gets to within 3 residues of the CDR3 end, and the germline J gene fills in the rest. Germline V gene lookup returns CDR1 SNHLY and CDR2 FYNNEI. V shed 0 bases and J 0 bases; nucleotides not matched to a gene: 8. The CDR3 extends over 19 amino acids.